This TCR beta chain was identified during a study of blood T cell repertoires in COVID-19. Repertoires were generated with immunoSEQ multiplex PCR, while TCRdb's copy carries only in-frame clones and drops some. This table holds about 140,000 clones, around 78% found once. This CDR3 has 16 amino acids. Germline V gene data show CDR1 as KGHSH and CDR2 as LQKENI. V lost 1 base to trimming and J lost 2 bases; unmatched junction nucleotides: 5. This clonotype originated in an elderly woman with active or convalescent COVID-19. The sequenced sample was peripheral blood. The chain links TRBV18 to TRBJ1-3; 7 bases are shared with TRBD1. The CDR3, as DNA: TGTGCCAGCTCACCACAGACAGGGAATGCTGGAAACACCATATATTTT. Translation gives CASSPQTGNAGNTIYF.